This T cell receptor (beta chain) was documented in a study of OX40 agonist ivuxolimab in advanced cancers. Study details: The patients' treatment was ivuxolimab, an agonistic anti-OX40 (CD134) antibody. Prior anti-PD-1, anti-PD-L1 or anti-CTLA-4 therapy was allowed; approximately 41% had some. Averaging roughly 60 years in age, with a range of roughly 23 to 85, the cohort was 82.7% male. Study-level points and caveats: CD4+ T cells averaged fewer expanded clones than CD8+ T cells.

For this clone: Its cognate antigen is unknown.

CDR1 and CDR2 from the germline V gene are SQVTM and ANQGSEA. CDR3 length: 12 amino acids. The germline V and J ends were trimmed by 4 bases and 1 base, with 5 bases remaining between them. Some clones are missing from TCRdb's copy, which holds only in-frame ones; the method was immunoSEQ multiplex PCR. This table has 70,000 or so clones, around 90% appearing once. The starting material was CD4+ or CD8+ T cells sorted from blood, obtained in a trial of the OX40 agonist ivuxolimab. The receptor was derived from an adult with an advanced solid tumor such as melanoma, head and neck, liver or kidney cancer. The chain links TRBV29-1 to TRBJ1-5; the D is unclear. CDR3 region: CSVADSNQPQHF. In DNA, the CDR3 is TGCAGCGTTGCAGACAGCAATCAGCCCCAGCATTTT.